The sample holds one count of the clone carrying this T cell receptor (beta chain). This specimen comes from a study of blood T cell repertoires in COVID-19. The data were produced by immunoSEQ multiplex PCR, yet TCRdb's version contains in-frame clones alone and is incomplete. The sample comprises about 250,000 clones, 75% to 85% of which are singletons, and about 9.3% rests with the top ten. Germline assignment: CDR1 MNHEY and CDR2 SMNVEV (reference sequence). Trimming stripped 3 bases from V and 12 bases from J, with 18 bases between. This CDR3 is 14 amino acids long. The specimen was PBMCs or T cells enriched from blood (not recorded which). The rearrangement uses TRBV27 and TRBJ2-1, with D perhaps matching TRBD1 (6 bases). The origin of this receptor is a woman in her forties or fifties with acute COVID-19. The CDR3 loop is CASSFLGQLRGQFF. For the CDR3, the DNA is TGTGCCAGCAGTTTTCTGGGACAACTTCGTGGGCAGTTCTTC.